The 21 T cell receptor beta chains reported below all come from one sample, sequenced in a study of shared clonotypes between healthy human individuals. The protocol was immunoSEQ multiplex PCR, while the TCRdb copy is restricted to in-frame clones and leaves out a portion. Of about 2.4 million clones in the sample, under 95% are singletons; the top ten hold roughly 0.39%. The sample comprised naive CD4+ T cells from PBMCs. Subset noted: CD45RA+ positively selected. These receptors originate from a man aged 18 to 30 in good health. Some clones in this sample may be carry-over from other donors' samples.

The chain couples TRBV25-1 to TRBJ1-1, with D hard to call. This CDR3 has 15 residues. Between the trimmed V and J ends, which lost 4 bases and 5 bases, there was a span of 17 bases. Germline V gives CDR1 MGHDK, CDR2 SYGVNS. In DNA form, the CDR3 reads TGTGCCAGCAGTGTCGTCAGCGCTCCAAGGACTGAAGCTTTCTTT. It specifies CASSVVSAPRTEAFF.

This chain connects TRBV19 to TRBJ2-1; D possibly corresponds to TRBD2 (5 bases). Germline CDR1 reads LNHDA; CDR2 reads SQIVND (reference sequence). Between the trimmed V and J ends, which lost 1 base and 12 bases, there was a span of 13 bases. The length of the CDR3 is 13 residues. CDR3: CASSIVWPEGQFF. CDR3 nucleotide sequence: TGTGCCAGTAGTATAGTGTGGCCCGAGGGGCAGTTCTTC. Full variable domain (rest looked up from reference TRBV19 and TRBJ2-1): DGGITQSPKYLFRKEGQNVTLSCEQNLNHDAMYWYRQDPGQGLRLIYYSQIVNDFQKGDIAEGYSVSREKKESFPLTVTSAQKNPTAFYLCASSIVWPEGQFFGPGTRLTVL.

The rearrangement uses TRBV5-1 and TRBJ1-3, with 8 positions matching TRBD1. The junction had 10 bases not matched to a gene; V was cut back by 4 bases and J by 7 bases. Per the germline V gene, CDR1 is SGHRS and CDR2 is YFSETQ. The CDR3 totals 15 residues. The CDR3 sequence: CASSISGQGWNTIYF. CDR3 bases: TGCGCCAGCAGCATTTCTGGACAGGGATGGAACACCATATATTTT. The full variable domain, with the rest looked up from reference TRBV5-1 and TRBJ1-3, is KAGVTQTPRYLIKTRGQQVTLSCSPISGHRSVSWYQQTPGQGLQFLFEYFSETQRNKGNFPGRFSGRQFSNSRSEMNVSTLELGDSALYLCASSISGQGWNTIYFGEGSWLTVV.

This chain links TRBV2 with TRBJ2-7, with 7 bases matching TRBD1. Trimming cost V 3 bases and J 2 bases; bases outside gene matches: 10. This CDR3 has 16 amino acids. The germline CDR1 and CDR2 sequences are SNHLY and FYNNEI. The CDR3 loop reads CASSDPGQASPYEQYF. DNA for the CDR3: TGTGCCAGCAGTGACCCCGGACAGGCGTCCCCCTACGAGCAGTACTTC.

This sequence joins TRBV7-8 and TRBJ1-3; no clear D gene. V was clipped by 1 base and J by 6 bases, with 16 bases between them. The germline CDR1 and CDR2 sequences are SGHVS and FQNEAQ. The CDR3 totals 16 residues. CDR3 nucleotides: TGTGCCAGCAGCTTAGGCGGCGGACGACGGGAAAACACCATATATTTT. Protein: CASSLGGGRRENTIYF.

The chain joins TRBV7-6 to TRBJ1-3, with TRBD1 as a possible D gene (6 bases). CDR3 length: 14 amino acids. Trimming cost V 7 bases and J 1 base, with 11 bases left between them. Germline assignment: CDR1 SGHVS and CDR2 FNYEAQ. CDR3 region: CASKGGGSGNTIYF. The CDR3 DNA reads TGTGCCAGCAAGGGGGGGGGTTCTGGAAACACCATATATTTT.

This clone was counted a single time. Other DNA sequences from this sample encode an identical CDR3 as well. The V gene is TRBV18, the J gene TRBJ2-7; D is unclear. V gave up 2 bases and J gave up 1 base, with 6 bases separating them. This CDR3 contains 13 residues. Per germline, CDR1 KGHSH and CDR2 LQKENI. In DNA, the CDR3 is TGTGCCAGCTCACCAACAGCTTCCTACGAGCAGTACTTC. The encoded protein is CASSPTASYEQYF.

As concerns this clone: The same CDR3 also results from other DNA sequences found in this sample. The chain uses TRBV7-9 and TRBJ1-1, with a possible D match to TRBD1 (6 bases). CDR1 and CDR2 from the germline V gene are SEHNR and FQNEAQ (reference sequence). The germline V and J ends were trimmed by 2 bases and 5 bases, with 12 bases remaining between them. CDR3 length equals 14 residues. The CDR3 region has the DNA TGTGCCAGCAGCTTAATTAGGGGGGGAACTGAAGCTTTCTTT. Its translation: CASSLIRGGTEAFF.

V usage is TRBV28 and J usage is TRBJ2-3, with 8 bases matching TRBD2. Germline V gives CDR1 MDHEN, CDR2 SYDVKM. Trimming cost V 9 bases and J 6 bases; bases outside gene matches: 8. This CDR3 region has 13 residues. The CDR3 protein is CASKAGGGDTQYF. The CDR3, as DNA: TGTGCCAGTAAAGCGGGCGGGGGGGATACGCAGTATTTT.

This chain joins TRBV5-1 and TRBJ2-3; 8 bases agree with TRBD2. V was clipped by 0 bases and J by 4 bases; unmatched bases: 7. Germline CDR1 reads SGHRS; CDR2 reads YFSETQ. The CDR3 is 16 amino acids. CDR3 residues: CASSLVSGKEADTQYF. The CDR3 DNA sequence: TGCGCCAGCAGCTTGGTTAGCGGGAAGGAGGCAGATACGCAGTATTTT.

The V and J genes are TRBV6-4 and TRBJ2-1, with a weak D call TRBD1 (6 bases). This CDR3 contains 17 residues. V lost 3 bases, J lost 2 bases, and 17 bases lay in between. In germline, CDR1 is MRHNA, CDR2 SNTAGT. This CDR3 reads CASSDPPFGTPYNEQFF. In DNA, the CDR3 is TGTGCCAGCAGTGATCCCCCCTTCGGGACACCCTACAATGAGCAGTTCTTC.

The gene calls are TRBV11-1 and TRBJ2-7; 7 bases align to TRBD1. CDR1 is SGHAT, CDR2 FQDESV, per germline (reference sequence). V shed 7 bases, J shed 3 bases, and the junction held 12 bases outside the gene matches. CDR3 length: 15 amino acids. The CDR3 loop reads CASTWARGPIYEQYF. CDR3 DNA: TGTGCCAGCACCTGGGCTAGGGGGCCTATCTACGAGCAGTACTTC.

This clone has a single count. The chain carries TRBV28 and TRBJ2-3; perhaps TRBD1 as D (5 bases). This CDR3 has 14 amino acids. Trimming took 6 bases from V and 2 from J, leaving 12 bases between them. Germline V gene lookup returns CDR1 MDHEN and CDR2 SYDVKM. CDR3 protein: CASRLGLSTDTQYF. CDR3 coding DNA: TGTGCCAGCAGACTGGGGCTGTCCACAGATACGCAGTATTTT.

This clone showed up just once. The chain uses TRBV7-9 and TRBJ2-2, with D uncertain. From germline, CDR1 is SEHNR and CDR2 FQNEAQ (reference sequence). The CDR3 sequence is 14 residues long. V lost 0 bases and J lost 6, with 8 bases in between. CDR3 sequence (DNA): TGTGCCAGCAGCTTAGCGAATTTTCCCGGGGAGCTGTTTTTT. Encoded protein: CASSLANFPGELFF.

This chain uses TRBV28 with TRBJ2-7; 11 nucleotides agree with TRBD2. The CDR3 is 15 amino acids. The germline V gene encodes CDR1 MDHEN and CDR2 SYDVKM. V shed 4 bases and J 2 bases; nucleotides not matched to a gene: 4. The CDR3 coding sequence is TGTGCCAGCAGTTCGGGACTAGCGGACACCTACGAGCAGTACTTC. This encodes CASSSGLADTYEQYF.

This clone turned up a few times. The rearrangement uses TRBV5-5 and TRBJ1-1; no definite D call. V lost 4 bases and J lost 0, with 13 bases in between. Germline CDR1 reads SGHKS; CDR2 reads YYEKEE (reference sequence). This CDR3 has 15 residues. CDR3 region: CASSRIGSVNTEAFF. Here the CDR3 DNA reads TGTGCCAGCAGCCGCATCGGGTCGGTGAACACTGAAGCTTTCTTT.

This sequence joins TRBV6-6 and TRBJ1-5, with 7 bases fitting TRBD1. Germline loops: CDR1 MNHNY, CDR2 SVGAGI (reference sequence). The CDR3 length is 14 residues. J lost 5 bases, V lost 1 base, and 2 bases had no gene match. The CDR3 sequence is CASSYYRGDQPQHF. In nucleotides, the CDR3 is TGTGCCAGCAGTTACTACAGGGGAGATCAGCCCCAGCATTTT.

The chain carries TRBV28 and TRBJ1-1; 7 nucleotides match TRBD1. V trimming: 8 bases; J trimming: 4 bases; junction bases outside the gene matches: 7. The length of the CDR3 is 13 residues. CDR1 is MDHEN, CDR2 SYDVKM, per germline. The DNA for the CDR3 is TGTGCCAGCTTAGGACAGGAGCTCACTGAAGCTTTCTTT. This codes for CASLGQELTEAFF.

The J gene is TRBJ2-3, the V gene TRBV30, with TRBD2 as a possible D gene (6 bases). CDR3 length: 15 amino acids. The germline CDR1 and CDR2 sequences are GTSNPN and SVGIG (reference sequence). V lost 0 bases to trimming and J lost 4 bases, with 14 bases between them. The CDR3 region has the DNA TGTGCCTGGAGTGTAGGCGGGATCGGGTCAGATACGCAGTATTTT. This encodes CAWSVGGIGSDTQYF.

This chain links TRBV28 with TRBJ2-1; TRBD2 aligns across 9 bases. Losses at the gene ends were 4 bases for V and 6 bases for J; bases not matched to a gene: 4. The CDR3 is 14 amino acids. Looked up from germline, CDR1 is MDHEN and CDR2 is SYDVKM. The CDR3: CASSSLLAGNEQFF. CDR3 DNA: TGTGCCAGCAGTTCCTTACTAGCGGGCAATGAGCAGTTCTTC.

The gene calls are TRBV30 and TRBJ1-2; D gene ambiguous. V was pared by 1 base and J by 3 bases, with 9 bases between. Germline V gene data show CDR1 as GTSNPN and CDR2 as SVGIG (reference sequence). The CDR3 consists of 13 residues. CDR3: CAWSDSRHYGYTF. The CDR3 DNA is TGTGCCTGGAGTGACTCCCGCCACTATGGCTACACCTTC.